This TCR beta chain was recorded in a study of post-analysis software for immune sequencing data. Study at large: Included among the disease courses, which were recorded for the cohort, were relapsing-remitting, secondary progressive and progressive-relapsing multiple sclerosis.

Points from the study as a whole: About 5 TRBV segments occurring more often in patients than controls included TRBV5-6, TRBV5-1 and TRBV20-1. By F measure, strong co-clustering occurred among samples prepared in the same batch. A significant reduction in normalized Chao1 diversity was observed in multiple sclerosis patients versus controls.

Concerning this clonotype: The antigen is undetermined. This could be a read error, since a much larger clone is one nucleotide away.

This CDR3 comprises 16 residues. Trimming took off 3 bases at V and 0 bases at J, with 15 bases between the two ends. Germline lookup yields CDR1 MDHEN and CDR2 SYDVKM. Presence of unique molecular identifiers characterized the TCR beta cDNA libraries. Researchers reported roughly 510,000 cDNA molecules coming from 1 to 10 million T cells. One entry per CDR3 protein results from TCRdb running MiXCR on the PCR reads. This table holds a few hundred thousand distinct CDR3 sequences, roughly 35% found once. The chain employs TRBV28 and TRBJ2-7, with D maybe TRBD2 (6 bases). What was sequenced was blood. This receptor was identified in a girl aged 10 to 17 with multiple sclerosis. Here the CDR3 reads CASSFTRAGLSYEQYF. CDR3 DNA: TGTGCCAGCAGTTTCACCCGGGCGGGGCTCTCCTACGAGCAGTACTTC.